This record looks at one TCR beta chain sequence and its context. Its antigen specificity is not known. Base-call qualities are not available, and no considerably larger clone is one nucleotide away. This record comes from a study of T-cell memory formation after mild COVID-19 (dated by TCRdb to the early 2020s). Broadly, across the study: TCR sequence clusters from the two donors were largely donor specific. T-cell clones expanding and contracting after mild COVID-19 in two donors were tracked by longitudinal TCRalpha and TCRbeta repertoire sequencing. Two young, previously healthy adult volunteers made up the cohort, one male and one female. Broader findings and caveats from the paper: The second-wave clones that peaked on day 37 were not confirmed to be SARS-CoV-2 specific. Some responding clones were detected in pre-infection memory, suggesting pre-existing cross-reactive memory T cells joined the SARS-CoV-2 response. Contracting CD4+ clones were found mainly in CM and EM memory subsets, while CD8+ clones were enriched in EMRA. The study covered only a couple of mild cases, and larger cohorts including severe cases with pre-infection samples were considered necessary. Clones contracting from day 15 to 85 had balanced CD4/CD8 phenotypes, while a second wave expanding from day 15 to 37 was biased towards CD4+.

Ficoll-Paque density gradient centrifugation was the method used to isolate PBMCs. The CDR1 and CDR2 encoded by the germline V gene are SGHRS and YFSETQ. V loses 4 bases at its end and J loses 5 bases; junction bases beyond the gene matches: 7. The CDR3 numbers 16 residues from cysteine through phenylalanine. Only the CDR3 portion is preserved as DNA: 48 bases, with reading frame beginning at the first base. Instrument used: Illumina NovaSeq 6000. TCRalpha and TCRbeta cDNA libraries were built by 5'RACE with constant-segment primers, adding sample barcodes and unique molecular identifiers. RNA was extracted from every sample with Trizol reagent. Library amplification was performed in two PCR steps, and a second sample barcode and Illumina TruSeq adapters were introduced in the second step. Sequencing of libraries was performed on an Illumina NovaSeq with 2 x 150 bp paired-end reads. Per the source publication's procedure: With migec v1.2.7, reads were demultiplexed and then collapsed into UMI-guided consensus sequences. Using mixcr v2.1.11, UMI consensuses were aligned to TRA and TRB V and J templates and then assembled into clonotypes. Clonotypes were classified as expanded or contracted when called significant by both edgeR and NoisET, with noise models trained on biological replicates. For edgeR calls, the cutoffs were a false discovery rate-adjusted p below 0.01 and a log2 fold-change threshold of 1. PCA with hierarchical clustering of max-normalized trajectories of the 1000 most abundant clonotypes was used as exploratory dynamics analysis. Separately sequenced CD4+ and CD8+ repertoires were used to assign the CD4 or CD8 phenotype of responding clones. The public reads were quality trimmed at Q25 with fastp and then assembled into clones with MiXCR by TCRdb, keeping productive beta chains. CDR3 protein sequences are deduplicated, and each keeps its most common genes and DNA. TCRdb, not the original authors, processed these V and J calls. This sample comprises around 120,000 distinct CDR3 sequences, 15% to 20% of them detected only once. Approximately 15% of the sample is in the top ten clones.

The source is an adult woman who had mild COVID-19 (a few samples of this study predate the infection). The sample titles of this study are shuffled in the database, so cell type and time point are left out; the donor was told from shared clones. The V and J genes are TRBV5-1 and TRBJ2-2, with 11 bases aligning to TRBD2. Sequences were obtained from PBMCs or a T cell subset sorted from them (not recorded which). The sequenced DNA: TGCGCCAGCAGCCATCTAGCGGGGGGCCCGACCGGGGAGCTGTTTTTT. This translates into CASSHLAGGPTGELFF. The full variable domain, with segments outside the CDR3 supplied by the reference TRBV5-1 and TRBJ2-2 proteins, appears as KAGVTQTPRYLIKTRGQQVTLSCSPISGHRSVSWYQQTPGQGLQFLFEYFSETQRNKGNFPGRFSGRQFSNSRSEMNVSTLELGDSALYLCASSHLAGGPTGELFFGEGSRLTVL.